This note documents a single TCR beta chain sequence. V dropped 7 bases and J dropped 6; count of bases not matched to a gene: 2. CDR1 is SGHTA, CDR2 FQGNSA, per germline. CDR3 length equals 12 residues. This table comes from immunoSEQ multiplex PCR, and its TCRdb copy is limited to in-frame clones, with some not included. The table has under 40,000 clones, under 90% seen once. The data were obtained in a study of T cell changes during pregnancy in multiple sclerosis. This clonotype originated in a female donor with multiple sclerosis, enrolled in a pregnancy study. The specimen comprised CD8+ T cells from peripheral blood mononuclear cells, sampled after pregnancy. The V gene is TRBV7-2, the J gene TRBJ2-2, with TRBD1 matching over 7 bases. CDR3 DNA: TGTGCCAGCAACAGGGGTTCCGGGGAGCTGTTTTTT. This sequence encodes CASNRGSGELFF.